This note documents a single TCR beta chain sequence. The antigen it binds to is not known. The junction departs from the called germline gene at one end, perhaps through a read error. The library came from 5' RACE. Sequencing instrument: NextSeq 500. To allow correction of PCR and sequencing errors, the TCR library protocol tagged every TCR cDNA molecule with a unique molecular identifier. In the original analysis: TCR identification, UMI-based error correction and CDR3 extraction were performed with Decombinator tools. Expanded TCRs were defined as those above a frequency of 2 per 1,000, corresponding to the top 1% of the tumor frequency distribution. Expanded tumor TCRs were classed as regional if statistically deemed absent (corrected P<0.05) from at least one tumor region, otherwise ubiquitous. Renyi diversity was calculated using the R vegan package after each repertoire was subsampled 100 times to 5,000 TCRs. CDR3 similarity networks were constructed using string-kernel similarity of amino acid triplets, with links drawn between CDR3s whose pairwise similarity was above 0.82. Clones were called with MiXCR by TCRdb after fastp trimmed the public reads at Q25, and only in-frame beta chains were retained. Each entry is one CDR3 protein sequence, shown with its most common DNA and genes. The V and J calls shown here were made by TCRdb, not taken from the authors' results. The sample table holds about 7,700 distinct CDR3 sequences, of which approximately 9.3% were seen once. The ten largest account for over 7.5% of the sample.

The record originates from a study of spatial heterogeneity in lung cancer (dated by TCRdb to about 2019). Background on the whole study: Beta-chain transcripts were consistently detected in greater numbers than alpha-chain transcripts, which likely reflects a higher abundance of beta-chain transcripts. At surgery, 220 tumor regions, 61 to 75 matched nontumor lung samples and 56 PBMC samples were TCR-sequenced for both alpha and beta chains. In non-small cell lung cancer, the study made a quantitative comparison of TCR alpha and beta repertoires among multiple tumor regions, matched nontumor lung and blood. The study linked features of the TCR repertoire to counts of nonsynonymous mutations, which were determined by whole-exome sequencing of tumor tissue. TCR transcript counts in tumor regions correlated strongly with a T cell transcriptional module score from matched bulk RNA-seq. In the raw uncorrected reads, each unique combination of TCR and UMI appeared on average more than ten times.

In light of the paper, this sample's time point label describes: sample taken at primary tumor resection. Donors were 72 patients with early-stage, untreated non-small cell lung cancer from the lung TRACERx cohort. For TCR sequencing, whole RNA was extracted from tumor and nontumor lung tissue, or from cryopreserved PBMC samples, and no cell sorting was done. Only patients for whom sufficient RNA was available from at least two tumor regions were selected for TCR sequencing. Tumor and adjacent nontumor lung specimens were reviewed by a lung pathologist before selection. The CDR3, from cysteine to phenylalanine, totals 12 residues. Of the read, only the CDR3 DNA is kept; its 36 bases are in frame from base 1. The germline V gene supplies CDR1 SGHRS and CDR2 YFSETQ. Summary of the overall study and its limitations: Additional single-cell paired TCR alpha and beta sequencing was considered necessary to confirm, at a functional level, the hypothesis that regional TCRs recognize regional mutations. The tumor nonsynonymous mutation count correlated with the number of expanded intratumoral alpha and beta TCRs. TCR-seq coverage of tumor T cells was estimated to be only approximately 7% for alpha chains and 11% to 15% for beta chains. The count of ubiquitous expanded TCRs correlated with the count of ubiquitous nonsynonymous mutations, and the count of regional expanded TCRs correlated with the count of regional nonsynonymous mutations.

This specimen was lung tumor tissue, taken at surgery. This TCR derives from a male donor with early-stage non-small cell lung cancer. Recombination linked TRBV5-1 to TRBJ1-5, with TRBD1 perhaps the D gene, on 6 matching bases. The encoded CDR3 is CASSLEGQPRHF. The sequenced DNA: TGCGCCAGCAGCTTGGAAGGACAGCCCCGGCATTTT.